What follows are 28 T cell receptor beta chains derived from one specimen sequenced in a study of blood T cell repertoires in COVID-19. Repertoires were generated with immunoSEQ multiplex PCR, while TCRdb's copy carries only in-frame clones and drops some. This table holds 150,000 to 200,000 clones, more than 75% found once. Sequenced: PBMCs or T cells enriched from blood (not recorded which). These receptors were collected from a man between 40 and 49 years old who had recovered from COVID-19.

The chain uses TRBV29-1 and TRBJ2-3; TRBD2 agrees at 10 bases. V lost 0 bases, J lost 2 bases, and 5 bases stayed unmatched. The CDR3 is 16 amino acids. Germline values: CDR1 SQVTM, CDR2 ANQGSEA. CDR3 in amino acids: CSVEDQLAGFTDTQYF. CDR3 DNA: TGCAGCGTTGAAGATCAACTAGCGGGGTTCACAGATACGCAGTATTTT.

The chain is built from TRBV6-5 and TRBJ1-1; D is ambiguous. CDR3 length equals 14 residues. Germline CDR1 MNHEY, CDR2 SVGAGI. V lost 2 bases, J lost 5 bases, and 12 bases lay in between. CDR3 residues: CASSYTLPGTEAFF. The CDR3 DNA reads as TGTGCCAGCAGTTACACGCTCCCCGGGACTGAAGCTTTCTTT.

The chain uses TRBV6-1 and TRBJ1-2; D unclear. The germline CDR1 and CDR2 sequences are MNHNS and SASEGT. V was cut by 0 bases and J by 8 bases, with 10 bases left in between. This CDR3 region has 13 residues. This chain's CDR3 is CASSEAGAGGYTF. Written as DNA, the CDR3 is TGTGCCAGCAGTGAAGCGGGAGCAGGAGGCTACACCTTC.

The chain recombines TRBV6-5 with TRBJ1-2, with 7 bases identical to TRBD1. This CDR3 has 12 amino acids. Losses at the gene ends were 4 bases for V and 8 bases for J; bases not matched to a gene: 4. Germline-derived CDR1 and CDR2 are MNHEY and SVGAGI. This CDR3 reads CASSSTGMGYTF. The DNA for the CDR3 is TGTGCCAGCAGTTCGACAGGGATGGGCTACACCTTC.

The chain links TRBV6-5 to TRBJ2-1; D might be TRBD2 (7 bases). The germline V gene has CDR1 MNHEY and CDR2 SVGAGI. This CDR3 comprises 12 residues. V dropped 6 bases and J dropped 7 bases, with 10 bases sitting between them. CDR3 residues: CASRRGQNEQFF. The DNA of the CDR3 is TGTGCCAGCAGGCGGGGGCAGAATGAGCAGTTCTTC.

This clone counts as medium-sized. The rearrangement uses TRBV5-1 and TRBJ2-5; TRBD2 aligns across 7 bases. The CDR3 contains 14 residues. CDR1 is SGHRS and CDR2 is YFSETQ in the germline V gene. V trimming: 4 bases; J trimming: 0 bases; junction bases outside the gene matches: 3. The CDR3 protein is CASSSGTNQETQYF. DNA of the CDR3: TGCGCCAGCAGCAGTGGGACTAACCAAGAGACCCAGTACTTC.

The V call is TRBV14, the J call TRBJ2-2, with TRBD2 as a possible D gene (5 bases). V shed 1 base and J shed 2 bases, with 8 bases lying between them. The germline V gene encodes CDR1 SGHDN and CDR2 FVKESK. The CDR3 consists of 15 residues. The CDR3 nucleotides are TGTGCCAGCAGCCAAGTGAGGGTTAACACCGGGGAGCTGTTTTTT. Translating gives CASSQVRVNTGELFF.

CDR3 bases: TGTGCCAGCAGCGTAGGTCCCAGCGGGGCCTTCACAGATACGCAGTATTTT. This sequence encodes CASSVGPSGAFTDTQYF. The chain carries TRBV9 and TRBJ2-3, with 7 bases lining up with TRBD2. The CDR3 runs to 17 residues. Looked up from germline, CDR1 is SGDLS and CDR2 is YYNGEE. V dropped 0 bases and J dropped 2; count of bases not matched to a gene: 9.

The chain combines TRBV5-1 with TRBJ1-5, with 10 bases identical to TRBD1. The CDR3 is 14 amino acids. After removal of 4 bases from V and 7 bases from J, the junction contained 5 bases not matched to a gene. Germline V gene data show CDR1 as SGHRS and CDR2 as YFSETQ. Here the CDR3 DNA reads TGCGCCAGCAGCGTTGGACAGGGGGGACAGCCCCAGCATTTT. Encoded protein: CASSVGQGGQPQHF.

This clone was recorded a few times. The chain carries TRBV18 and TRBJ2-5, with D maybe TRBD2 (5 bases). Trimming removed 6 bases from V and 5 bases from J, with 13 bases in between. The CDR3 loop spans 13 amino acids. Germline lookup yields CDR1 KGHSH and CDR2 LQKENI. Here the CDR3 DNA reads TGTGCCAGCTCGGAGGCGACCGGGGAGACCCAGTACTTC. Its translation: CASSEATGETQYF.

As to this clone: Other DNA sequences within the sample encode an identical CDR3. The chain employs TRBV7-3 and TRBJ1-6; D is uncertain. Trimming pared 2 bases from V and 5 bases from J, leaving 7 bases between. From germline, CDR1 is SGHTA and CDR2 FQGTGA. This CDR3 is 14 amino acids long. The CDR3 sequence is CASSLVRDNSPLHF. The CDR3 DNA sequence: TGTGCCAGCAGCTTAGTGAGGGATAATTCACCCCTCCACTTT.

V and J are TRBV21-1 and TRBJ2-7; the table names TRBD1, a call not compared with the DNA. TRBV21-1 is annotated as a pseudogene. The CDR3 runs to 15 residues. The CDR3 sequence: CASSIPGGPRNEQYV. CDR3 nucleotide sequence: TGTGCCAGCAGCATACCAGGGGGTCCTCGTAACGAGCAGTACGTC.

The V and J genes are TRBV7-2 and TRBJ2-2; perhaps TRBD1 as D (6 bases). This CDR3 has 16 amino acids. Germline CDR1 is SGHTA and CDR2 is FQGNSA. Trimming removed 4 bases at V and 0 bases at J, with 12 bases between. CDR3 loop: CASSYPGTSNTGELFF. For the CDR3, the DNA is TGTGCCAGCAGCTACCCCGGGACATCGAACACCGGGGAGCTGTTTTTT. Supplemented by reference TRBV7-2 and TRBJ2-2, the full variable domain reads GAGVSQSPSNKVTEKGKDVELRCDPISGHTALYWYRQSLGQGLEFLIYFQGNSAPDKSGLPSDRFSAERTGGSVSTLTIQRTQQEDSAVYLCASSYPGTSNTGELFFGEGSRLTVL.

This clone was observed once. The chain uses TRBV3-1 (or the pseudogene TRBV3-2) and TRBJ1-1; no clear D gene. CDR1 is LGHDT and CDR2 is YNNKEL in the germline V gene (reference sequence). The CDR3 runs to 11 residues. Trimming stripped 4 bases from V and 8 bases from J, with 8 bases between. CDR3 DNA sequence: TGTGCCAGCAGCCGTGGCAGGGAAGCTTTCTTT. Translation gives CASSRGREAFF.

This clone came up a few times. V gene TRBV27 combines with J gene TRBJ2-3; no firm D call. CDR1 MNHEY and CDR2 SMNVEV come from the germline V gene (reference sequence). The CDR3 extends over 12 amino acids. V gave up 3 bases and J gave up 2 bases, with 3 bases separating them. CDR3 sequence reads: CASSFLTDTQYF. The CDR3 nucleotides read TGTGCCAGCAGTTTCCTCACAGATACGCAGTATTTT.

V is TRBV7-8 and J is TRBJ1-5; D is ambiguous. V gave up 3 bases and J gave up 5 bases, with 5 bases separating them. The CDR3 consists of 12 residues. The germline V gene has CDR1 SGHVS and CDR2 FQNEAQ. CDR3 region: CASSFTDQPQHF. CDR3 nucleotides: TGTGCCAGCAGCTTCACAGATCAGCCCCAGCATTTT.

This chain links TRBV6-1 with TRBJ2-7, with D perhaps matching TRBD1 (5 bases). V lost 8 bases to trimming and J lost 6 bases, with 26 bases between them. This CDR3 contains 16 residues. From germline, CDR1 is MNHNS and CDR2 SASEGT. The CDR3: CASLEAGRDSKFEQYV. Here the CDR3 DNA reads TGTGCCAGCCTTGAAGCAGGAAGAGACAGTAAATTCGAGCAGTACGTC.

CDR3 sequence: CASRTGDRDNSPLHF. CDR3 DNA sequence: TGTGCCAGCAGGACAGGGGATAGGGATAATTCACCCCTCCACTTT. The rearrangement links TRBV3-1 (or the pseudogene TRBV3-2) to TRBJ1-6, with TRBD1 matching over 8 bases. The germline V gene encodes CDR1 LGHDT and CDR2 YNNKEL (reference sequence). The J segment lost 5 bases and the V segment lost 6 bases, leaving 6 bases of the junction unmatched. The CDR3 spans 15 residues.

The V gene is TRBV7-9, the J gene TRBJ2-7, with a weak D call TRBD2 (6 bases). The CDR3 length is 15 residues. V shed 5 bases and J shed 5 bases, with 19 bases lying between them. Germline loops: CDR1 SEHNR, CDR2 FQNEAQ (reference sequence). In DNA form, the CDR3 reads TGTGCCAGCAGCCATCGGGGGACGGCCGGGGACGAGCAGTACTTC. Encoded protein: CASSHRGTAGDEQYF.

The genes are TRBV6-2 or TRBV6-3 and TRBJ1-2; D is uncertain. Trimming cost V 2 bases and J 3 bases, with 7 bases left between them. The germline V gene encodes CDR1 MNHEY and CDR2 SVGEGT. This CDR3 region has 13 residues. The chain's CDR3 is CASSYNGDYGYTF. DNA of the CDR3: TGTGCCAGCAGTTACAACGGAGACTATGGCTACACCTTC.

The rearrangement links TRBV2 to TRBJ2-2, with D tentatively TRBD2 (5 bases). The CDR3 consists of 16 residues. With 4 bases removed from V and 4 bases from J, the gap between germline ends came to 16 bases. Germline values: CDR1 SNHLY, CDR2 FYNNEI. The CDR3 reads CASSVLSERATGELFF. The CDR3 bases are TGTGCCAGCAGTGTCCTTAGCGAACGGGCCACCGGGGAGCTGTTTTTT.

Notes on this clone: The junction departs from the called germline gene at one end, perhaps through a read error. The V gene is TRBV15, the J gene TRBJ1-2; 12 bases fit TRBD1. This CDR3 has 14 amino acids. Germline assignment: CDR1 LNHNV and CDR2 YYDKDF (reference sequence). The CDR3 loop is CATSRDGTGGGFPF. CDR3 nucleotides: TGTGCCACCAGCAGAGACGGGACAGGGGGCGGGTTCCCTTTC.

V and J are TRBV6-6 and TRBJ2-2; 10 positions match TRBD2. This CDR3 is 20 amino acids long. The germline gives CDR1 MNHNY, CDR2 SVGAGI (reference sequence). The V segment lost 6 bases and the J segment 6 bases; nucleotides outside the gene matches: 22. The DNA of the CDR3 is TGTGCCAGCAGCAGGGGCCTAGCGGGGGCCCCGGAATGGGTGCCCGGGGAGCTGTTTTTT. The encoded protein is CASSRGLAGAPEWVPGELFF.

CDR3 region: CASSVIPGNEQFF. The CDR3 DNA reads as TGTGCCAGCAGCGTCATCCCCGGCAATGAGCAGTTCTTC. V usage is TRBV5-4 and J usage is TRBJ2-1; D is uncertain. This CDR3 comprises 13 residues. The germline V gene has CDR1 SGHNT and CDR2 YYREEE (reference sequence). Trimming removed 4 bases at V and 6 bases at J, with 11 bases between.

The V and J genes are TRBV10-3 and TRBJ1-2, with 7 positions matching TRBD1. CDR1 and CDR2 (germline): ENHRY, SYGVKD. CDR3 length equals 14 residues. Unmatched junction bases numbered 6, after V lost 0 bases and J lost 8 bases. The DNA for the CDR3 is TGTGCCATCAGTGAGTCGAAGGGGGCGCGCGGCTACACCTTC. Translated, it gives CAISESKGARGYTF.

CDR3 sequence: CASSDGGLDNEQFF. The DNA for the CDR3 is TGTGCCAGCAGTGACGGGGGGCTGGACAATGAGCAGTTCTTC. The rearrangement links TRBV2 to TRBJ2-1; tentatively, D is TRBD2 (7 bases). V was shortened by 3 bases and J by 5 bases, with 11 bases between the two germline ends. The germline CDR1 and CDR2 sequences are SNHLY and FYNNEI. CDR3 length equals 14 residues.

Here the CDR3 reads CASSRSYATNEKLFF. In nucleotides, the CDR3 is TGTGCCAGCAGCCGAAGCTACGCAACTAATGAAAAACTGTTTTTT. J is TRBJ1-4 and V is TRBV5-5; D call uncertain. Trimming removed 4 bases at V and 0 bases at J, with 10 bases between. Germline lookup yields CDR1 SGHKS and CDR2 YYEKEE (reference sequence). CDR3 length equals 15 residues.

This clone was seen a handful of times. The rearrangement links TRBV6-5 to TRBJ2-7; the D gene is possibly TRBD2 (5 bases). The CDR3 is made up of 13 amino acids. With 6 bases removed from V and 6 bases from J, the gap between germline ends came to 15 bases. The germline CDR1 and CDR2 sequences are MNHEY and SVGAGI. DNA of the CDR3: TGTGCCAGCAGCCTGGTTGGTGGACTCGAGCAGTACGTC. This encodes CASSLVGGLEQYV.